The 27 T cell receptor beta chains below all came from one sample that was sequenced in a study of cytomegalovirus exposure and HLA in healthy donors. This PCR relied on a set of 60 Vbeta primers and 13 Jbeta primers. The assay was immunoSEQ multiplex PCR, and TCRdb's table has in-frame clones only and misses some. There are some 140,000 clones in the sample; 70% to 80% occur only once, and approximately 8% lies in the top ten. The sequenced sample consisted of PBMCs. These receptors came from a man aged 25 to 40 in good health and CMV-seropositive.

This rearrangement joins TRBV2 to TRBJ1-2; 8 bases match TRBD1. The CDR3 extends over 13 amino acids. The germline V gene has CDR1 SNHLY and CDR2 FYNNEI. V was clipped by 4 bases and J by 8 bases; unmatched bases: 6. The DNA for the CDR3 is TGTGCCAGCAGTGCCCAGGGGGCTGAAGGCTACACCTTC. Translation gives CASSAQGAEGYTF.

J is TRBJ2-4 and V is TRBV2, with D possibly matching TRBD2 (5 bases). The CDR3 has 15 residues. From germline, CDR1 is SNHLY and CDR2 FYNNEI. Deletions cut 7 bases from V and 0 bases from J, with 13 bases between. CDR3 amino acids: CASKVGELAKNIQYF. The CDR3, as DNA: TGTGCCAGCAAAGTTGGGGAGTTAGCCAAAAACATTCAGTACTTC.

The CDR3 loop reads CASSLGGVSTDTQYF. The CDR3 DNA reads TGTGCCAGCAGCTTAGGGGGGGTTAGCACAGATACGCAGTATTTT. The V gene is TRBV11-3, the J gene TRBJ2-3, with TRBD2 as a possible D gene (6 bases). The CDR3 spans 15 residues. Germline V CDR1 and CDR2: SGHNT, YENEEA. With 1 base removed from V and 0 bases from J, the gap between germline ends came to 8 bases.

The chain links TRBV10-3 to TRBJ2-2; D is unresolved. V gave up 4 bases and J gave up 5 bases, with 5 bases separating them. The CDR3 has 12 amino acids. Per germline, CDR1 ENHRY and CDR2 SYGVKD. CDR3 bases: TGTGCCATCAGTGCAACAACCGGGGAGCTGTTTTTT. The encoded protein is CAISATTGELFF.

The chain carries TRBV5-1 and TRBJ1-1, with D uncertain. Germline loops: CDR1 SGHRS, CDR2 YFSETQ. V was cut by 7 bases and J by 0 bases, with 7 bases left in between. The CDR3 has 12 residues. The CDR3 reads CASLGVNTEAFF. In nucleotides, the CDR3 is TGCGCCAGCCTAGGAGTGAACACTGAAGCTTTCTTT.

The CDR3 loop is CASSQDEGTGNTEAFF. Here the CDR3 DNA reads TGTGCCAGCAGCCAAGATGAGGGGACTGGGAACACTGAAGCTTTCTTT. V usage is TRBV4-2 and J usage is TRBJ1-1, with D possibly being TRBD1 (5 bases). The V end lost 0 bases, the J end lost 1 base, and 12 bases lay between the germline ends. CDR3 length: 16 amino acids. CDR1 is LGHNA and CDR2 is YNFKEQ in the germline V gene.

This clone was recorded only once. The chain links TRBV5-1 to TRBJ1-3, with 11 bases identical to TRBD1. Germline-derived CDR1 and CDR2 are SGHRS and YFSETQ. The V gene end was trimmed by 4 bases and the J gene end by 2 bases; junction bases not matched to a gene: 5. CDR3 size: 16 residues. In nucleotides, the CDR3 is TGCGCCAGCAGCCCGGACAGGGGGCAGGCTGGAAACACCATATATTTT. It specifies CASSPDRGQAGNTIYF.

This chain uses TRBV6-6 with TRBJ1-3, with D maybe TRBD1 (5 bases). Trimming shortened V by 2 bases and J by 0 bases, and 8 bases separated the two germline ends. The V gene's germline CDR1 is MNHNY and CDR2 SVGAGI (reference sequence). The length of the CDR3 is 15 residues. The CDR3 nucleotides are TGTGCCAGCAGTTACCCGGACAACTCTGGAAACACCATATATTTT. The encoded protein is CASSYPDNSGNTIYF.

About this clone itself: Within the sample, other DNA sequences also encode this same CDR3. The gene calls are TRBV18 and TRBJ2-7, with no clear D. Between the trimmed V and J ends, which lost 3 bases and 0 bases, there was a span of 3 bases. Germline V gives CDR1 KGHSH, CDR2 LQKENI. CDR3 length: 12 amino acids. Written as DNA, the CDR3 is TGTGCCAGCTCACCTAGCTCCTACGAGCAGTACTTC. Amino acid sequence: CASSPSSYEQYF. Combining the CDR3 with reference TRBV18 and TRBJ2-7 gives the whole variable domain NAGVMQNPRHLVRRRGQEARLRCSPMKGHSHVYWYRQLPEEGLKFMVYLQKENIIDESGMPKERFSAEFPKEGPSILRIQQVVRGDSAAYFCASSPSSYEQYFGPGTRLTVT.

The CDR3 DNA follows: TGTGCCAGCAGCCACACCCCTAGCGGACAAGAGACCCAGTACTTC. Translated, it gives CASSHTPSGQETQYF. The rearrangement links TRBV9 to TRBJ2-5; 7 bases map to TRBD2. In germline, CDR1 is SGDLS, CDR2 YYNGEE. Trimming took 4 bases from V and 2 from J; bases not matched to a gene: 8. This CDR3 is 15 amino acids long.

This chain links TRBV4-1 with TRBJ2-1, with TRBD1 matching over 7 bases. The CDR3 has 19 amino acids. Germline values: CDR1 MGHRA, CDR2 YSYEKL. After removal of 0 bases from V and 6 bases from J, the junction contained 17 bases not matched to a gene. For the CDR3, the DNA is TGCGCCAGCAGCCAAGACCCCCCGAAACAGGGGTTAAAGGTCAATGAGCAGTTCTTC. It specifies CASSQDPPKQGLKVNEQFF.

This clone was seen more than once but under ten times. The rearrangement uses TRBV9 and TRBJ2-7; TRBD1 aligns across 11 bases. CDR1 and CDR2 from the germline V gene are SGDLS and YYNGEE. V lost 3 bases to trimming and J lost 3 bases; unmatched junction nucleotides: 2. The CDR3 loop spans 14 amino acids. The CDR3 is CASSAGTGGYEQYF. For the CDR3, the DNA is TGTGCCAGCAGCGCCGGGACAGGGGGCTACGAGCAGTACTTC. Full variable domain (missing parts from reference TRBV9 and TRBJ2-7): DSGVTQTPKHLITATGQRVTLRCSPRSGDLSVYWYQQSLDQGLQFLIQYYNGEERAKGNILERFSAQQFPDLHSELNLSSLELGDSALYFCASSAGTGGYEQYFGPGTRLTVT.

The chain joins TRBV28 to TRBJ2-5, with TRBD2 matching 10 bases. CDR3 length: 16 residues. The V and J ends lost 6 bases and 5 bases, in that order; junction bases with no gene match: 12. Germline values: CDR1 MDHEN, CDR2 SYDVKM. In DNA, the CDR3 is TGTGCCAGCAGCGAACTTGGAAGCGGGAGGGAGGAGACCCAGTACTTC. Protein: CASSELGSGREETQYF.

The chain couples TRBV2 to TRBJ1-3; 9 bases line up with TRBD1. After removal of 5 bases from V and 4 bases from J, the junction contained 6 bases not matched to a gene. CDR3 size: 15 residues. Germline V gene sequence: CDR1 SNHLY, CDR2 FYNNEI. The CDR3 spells CASSKTGTGGNTIYF. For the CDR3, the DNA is TGTGCCAGCAGTAAAACCGGGACAGGGGGAAACACCATATATTTT.

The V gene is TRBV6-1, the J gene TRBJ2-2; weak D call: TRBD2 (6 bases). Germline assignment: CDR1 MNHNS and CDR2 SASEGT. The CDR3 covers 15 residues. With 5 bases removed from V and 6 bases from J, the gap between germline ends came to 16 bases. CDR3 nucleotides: TGTGCCAGCAGTCAAGGTGGAGGGTTTCCCGGGGAGCTGTTTTTT. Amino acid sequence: CASSQGGGFPGELFF.

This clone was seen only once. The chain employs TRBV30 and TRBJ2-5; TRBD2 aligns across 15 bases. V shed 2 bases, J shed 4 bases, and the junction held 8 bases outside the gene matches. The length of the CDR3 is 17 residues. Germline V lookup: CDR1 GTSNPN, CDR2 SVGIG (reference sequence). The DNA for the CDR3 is TGTGCCTGGAGTCCCGGGACTAGCGGGGGGCTGACAGAGACCCAGTACTTC. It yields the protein CAWSPGTSGGLTETQYF.

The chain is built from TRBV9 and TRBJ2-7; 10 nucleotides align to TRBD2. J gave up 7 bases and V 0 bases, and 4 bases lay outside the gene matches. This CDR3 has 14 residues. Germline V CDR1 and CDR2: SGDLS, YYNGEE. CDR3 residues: CASSVEAGGWEQYF. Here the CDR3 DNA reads TGTGCCAGCAGCGTAGAAGCGGGAGGGTGGGAGCAGTACTTC.

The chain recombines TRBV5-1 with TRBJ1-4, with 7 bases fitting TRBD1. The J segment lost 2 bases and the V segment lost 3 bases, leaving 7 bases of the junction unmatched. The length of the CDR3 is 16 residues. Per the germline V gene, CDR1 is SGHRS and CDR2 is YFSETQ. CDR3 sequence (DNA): TGCGCCAGCAGCTCCGGGACAGTCTCTACTAATGAAAAACTGTTTTTT. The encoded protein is CASSSGTVSTNEKLFF.

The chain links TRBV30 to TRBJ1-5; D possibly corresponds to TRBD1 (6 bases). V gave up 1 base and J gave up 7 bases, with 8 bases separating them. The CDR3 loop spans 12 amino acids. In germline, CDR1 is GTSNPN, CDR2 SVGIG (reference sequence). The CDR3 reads CAWSGGGQPQHF. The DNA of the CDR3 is TGTGCCTGGAGTGGTGGGGGCCAGCCCCAGCATTTT.

The CDR3 spells CASSGTRTSGVYNEQFF. The CDR3 DNA reads as TGCGCCAGCAGCGGAACCCGGACTAGCGGGGTATACAATGAGCAGTTCTTC. This sequence joins TRBV5-1 and TRBJ2-1; 12 bases align to TRBD2. Germline V gene lookup returns CDR1 SGHRS and CDR2 YFSETQ. J lost 4 bases, V lost 4 bases, and 9 bases had no gene match. This CDR3 is built from 17 residues.

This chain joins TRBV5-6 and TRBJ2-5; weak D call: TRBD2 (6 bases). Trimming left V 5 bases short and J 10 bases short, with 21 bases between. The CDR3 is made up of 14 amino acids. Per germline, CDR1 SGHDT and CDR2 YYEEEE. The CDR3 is CASSPLHLRDFQYF. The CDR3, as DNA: TGTGCCAGCAGTCCCCTCCACTTGCGGGATTTCCAGTACTTC.

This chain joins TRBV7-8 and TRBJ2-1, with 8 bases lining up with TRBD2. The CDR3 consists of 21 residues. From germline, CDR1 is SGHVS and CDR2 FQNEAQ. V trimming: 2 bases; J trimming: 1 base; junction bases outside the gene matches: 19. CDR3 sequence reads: CASSLPAGGLASLRSYNEQFF. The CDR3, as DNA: TGTGCCAGCAGCTTACCGGCTGGCGGACTAGCCTCCCTCAGATCCTACAATGAGCAGTTCTTC.

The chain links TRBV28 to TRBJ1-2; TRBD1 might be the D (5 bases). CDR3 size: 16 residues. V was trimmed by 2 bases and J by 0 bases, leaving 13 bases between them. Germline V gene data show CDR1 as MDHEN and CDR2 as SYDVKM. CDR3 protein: CASSLDGRGPNYGYTF. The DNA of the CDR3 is TGTGCCAGCAGTTTAGATGGGAGGGGCCCTAACTATGGCTACACCTTC.

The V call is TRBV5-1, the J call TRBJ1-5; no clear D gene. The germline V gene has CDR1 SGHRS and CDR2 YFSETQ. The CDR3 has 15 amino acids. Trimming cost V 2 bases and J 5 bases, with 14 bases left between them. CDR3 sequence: CASSLEPVPHQPQHF. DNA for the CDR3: TGCGCCAGCAGCTTAGAGCCTGTGCCTCATCAGCCCCAGCATTTT.

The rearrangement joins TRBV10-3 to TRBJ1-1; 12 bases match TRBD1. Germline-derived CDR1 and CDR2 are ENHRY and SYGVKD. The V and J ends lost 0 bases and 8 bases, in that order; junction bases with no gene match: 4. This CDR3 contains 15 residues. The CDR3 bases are TGTGCCATCAGTGAGTCCACCGGGACAGGGGGCGAAGCTTTCTTT. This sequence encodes CAISESTGTGGEAFF.

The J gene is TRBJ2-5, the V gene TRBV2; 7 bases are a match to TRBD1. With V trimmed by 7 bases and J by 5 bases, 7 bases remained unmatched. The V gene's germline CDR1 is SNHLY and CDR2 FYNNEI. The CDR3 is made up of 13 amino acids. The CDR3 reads CASTETGYETQYF. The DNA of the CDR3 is TGTGCCAGCACCGAGACAGGGTACGAGACCCAGTACTTC.

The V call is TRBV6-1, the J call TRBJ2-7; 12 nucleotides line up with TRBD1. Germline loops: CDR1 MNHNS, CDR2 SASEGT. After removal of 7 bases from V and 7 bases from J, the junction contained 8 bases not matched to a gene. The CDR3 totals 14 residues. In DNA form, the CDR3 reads TGTGCCAGCACCCGGGGACAGGGGGCCCGGGAGCAGTACTTC. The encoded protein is CASTRGQGAREQYF.